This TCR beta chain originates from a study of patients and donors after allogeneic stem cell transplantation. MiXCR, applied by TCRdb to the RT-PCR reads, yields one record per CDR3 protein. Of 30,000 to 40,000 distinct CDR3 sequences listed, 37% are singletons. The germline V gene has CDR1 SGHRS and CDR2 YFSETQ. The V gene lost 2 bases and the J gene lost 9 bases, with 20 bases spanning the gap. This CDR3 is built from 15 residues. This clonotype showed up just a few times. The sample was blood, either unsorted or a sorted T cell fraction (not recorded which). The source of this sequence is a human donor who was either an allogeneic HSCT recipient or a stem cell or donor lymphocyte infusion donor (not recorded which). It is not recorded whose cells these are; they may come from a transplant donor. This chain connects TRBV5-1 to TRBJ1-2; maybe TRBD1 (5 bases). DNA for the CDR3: TGCGCCAGCAGCTTTACTAGCGGGACCGGAAAACGCTACACCTTC. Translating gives CASSFTSGTGKRYTF.